Listed here are 10 T cell receptor beta chains from one sample, sequenced in a study of cytomegalovirus exposure and HLA in healthy donors. The PCR had 60 Vbeta and 13 Jbeta primers. Measured with immunoSEQ multiplex PCR; TCRdb has only the in-frame clones, and not every one. The data contain roughly 67,000 clones, over 70% of them singletons. Input material: PBMCs. These receptors all come from a man aged 60 to 69 in good health and CMV-seropositive.

The chain combines TRBV15 with TRBJ1-1; D call uncertain. The CDR3 loop spans 16 amino acids. Trimming shortened V by 0 bases and J by 4 bases, and 15 bases separated the two germline ends. Germline CDR1 reads LNHNV; CDR2 reads YYDKDF (reference sequence). CDR3 in amino acids: CATSRDQLTGITEAFF. The CDR3 bases are TGTGCCACCAGCAGAGATCAGCTGACGGGAATCACTGAAGCTTTCTTT.

The V and J genes are TRBV6-6 and TRBJ2-1; the match to TRBD2 covers 8 bases. Looked up from germline, CDR1 is MNHNY and CDR2 is SVGAGI (reference sequence). The CDR3 totals 16 residues. Losses at the gene ends were 5 bases for V and 2 bases for J; bases not matched to a gene: 8. The CDR3 DNA sequence: TGTGCCAGCAGTACCTTAGCGGGACTCCCCTACAATGAGCAGTTCTTC. Residues: CASSTLAGLPYNEQFF.

This chain joins TRBV7-9 and TRBJ2-7; weak D call: TRBD2 (7 bases). Germline CDR1 reads SEHNR; CDR2 reads FQNEAQ (reference sequence). V was pared by 1 base and J by 6 bases, with 16 bases between. This CDR3 is 15 amino acids long. Here the CDR3 reads CASSLGRGGRGEQYF. The CDR3 nucleotides read TGTGCCAGCAGCTTAGGCCGCGGGGGCCGCGGCGAGCAGTACTTC.

This clone appeared a single time. The V gene is TRBV14, the J gene TRBJ1-1, with D unresolved. The CDR3 consists of 13 residues. In germline, CDR1 is SGHDN, CDR2 FVKESK. Trimming took 0 bases from V and 2 from J, leaving 4 bases between them. CDR3 sequence reads: CASSQDTNTEAFF. For the CDR3, the DNA is TGTGCCAGCAGCCAAGATACAAACACTGAAGCTTTCTTT.

In its sample, this clone was seen once. One end of the junction fails to match germline, which may point to a read error. This chain uses TRBV7-9 with TRBJ2-1; D is undetermined. The CDR3 contains 11 residues. Germline CDR1 reads SEHNR; CDR2 reads FQNEAQ (reference sequence). CDR3 loop: CSSSSYNEQFF. CDR3 coding DNA: TGTTCCAGCAGCTCTTACAATGAGCAGTTCTTC.

The chain employs TRBV9 and TRBJ2-1, with D hard to call. Germline CDR1 reads SGDLS; CDR2 reads YYNGEE. The length of the CDR3 is 12 residues. Trimming removed 7 bases from V and 2 bases from J, with 7 bases in between. CDR3 bases: TGTGCCAGCCGCAGTACCTACAATGAGCAGTTCTTC. Protein sequence: CASRSTYNEQFF. The variable domain in full, with the rest retrieved from reference TRBV9 and TRBJ2-1, is DSGVTQTPKHLITATGQRVTLRCSPRSGDLSVYWYQQSLDQGLQFLIQYYNGEERAKGNILERFSAQQFPDLHSELNLSSLELGDSALYFCASRSTYNEQFFGPGTRLTVL.

The J gene is TRBJ2-7, the V gene TRBV6-6; D remains ambiguous. Germline loops: CDR1 MNHNY, CDR2 SVGAGI (reference sequence). The CDR3 consists of 14 residues. Trimming pared 0 bases from V and 2 bases from J, leaving 8 bases between. The DNA of the CDR3 is TGTGCCAGCAGTTACTCCCCGGGTACCTACGAGCAGTACTTC. Residues: CASSYSPGTYEQYF.

V usage is TRBV5-4 and J usage is TRBJ2-1, with TRBD2 matching 7 bases. From germline, CDR1 is SGHNT and CDR2 YYREEE (reference sequence). V gave up 4 bases and J gave up 3 bases; unmatched junction bases: 7. CDR3 length equals 15 residues. The DNA for the CDR3 is TGTGCCAGCAGCCTAGGGCGGGACTACTACAATGAGCAGTTCTTC. Translation gives CASSLGRDYYNEQFF.

The chain employs TRBV29-1 and TRBJ1-1; the match to TRBD1 covers 8 bases. CDR3 size: 13 residues. The junction had 6 bases not matched to a gene; V was cut back by 6 bases and J by 3 bases. Germline CDR1 and CDR2: SQVTM and ANQGSEA. The CDR3 here is CSVKTGAYTEAFF. The CDR3 DNA follows: TGCAGCGTCAAGACAGGGGCTTACACTGAAGCTTTCTTT.

The gene calls are TRBV27 and TRBJ2-2; D is perhaps TRBD2 (5 bases). The CDR3 length is 16 residues. Trimming removed 0 bases at V and 2 bases at J, with 10 bases between. Germline V gene data show CDR1 as MNHEY and CDR2 as SMNVEV (reference sequence). This CDR3 is CASSLSAGYNTGELFF. CDR3 in DNA: TGTGCCAGCAGTTTATCGGCGGGTTACAACACCGGGGAGCTGTTTTTT.